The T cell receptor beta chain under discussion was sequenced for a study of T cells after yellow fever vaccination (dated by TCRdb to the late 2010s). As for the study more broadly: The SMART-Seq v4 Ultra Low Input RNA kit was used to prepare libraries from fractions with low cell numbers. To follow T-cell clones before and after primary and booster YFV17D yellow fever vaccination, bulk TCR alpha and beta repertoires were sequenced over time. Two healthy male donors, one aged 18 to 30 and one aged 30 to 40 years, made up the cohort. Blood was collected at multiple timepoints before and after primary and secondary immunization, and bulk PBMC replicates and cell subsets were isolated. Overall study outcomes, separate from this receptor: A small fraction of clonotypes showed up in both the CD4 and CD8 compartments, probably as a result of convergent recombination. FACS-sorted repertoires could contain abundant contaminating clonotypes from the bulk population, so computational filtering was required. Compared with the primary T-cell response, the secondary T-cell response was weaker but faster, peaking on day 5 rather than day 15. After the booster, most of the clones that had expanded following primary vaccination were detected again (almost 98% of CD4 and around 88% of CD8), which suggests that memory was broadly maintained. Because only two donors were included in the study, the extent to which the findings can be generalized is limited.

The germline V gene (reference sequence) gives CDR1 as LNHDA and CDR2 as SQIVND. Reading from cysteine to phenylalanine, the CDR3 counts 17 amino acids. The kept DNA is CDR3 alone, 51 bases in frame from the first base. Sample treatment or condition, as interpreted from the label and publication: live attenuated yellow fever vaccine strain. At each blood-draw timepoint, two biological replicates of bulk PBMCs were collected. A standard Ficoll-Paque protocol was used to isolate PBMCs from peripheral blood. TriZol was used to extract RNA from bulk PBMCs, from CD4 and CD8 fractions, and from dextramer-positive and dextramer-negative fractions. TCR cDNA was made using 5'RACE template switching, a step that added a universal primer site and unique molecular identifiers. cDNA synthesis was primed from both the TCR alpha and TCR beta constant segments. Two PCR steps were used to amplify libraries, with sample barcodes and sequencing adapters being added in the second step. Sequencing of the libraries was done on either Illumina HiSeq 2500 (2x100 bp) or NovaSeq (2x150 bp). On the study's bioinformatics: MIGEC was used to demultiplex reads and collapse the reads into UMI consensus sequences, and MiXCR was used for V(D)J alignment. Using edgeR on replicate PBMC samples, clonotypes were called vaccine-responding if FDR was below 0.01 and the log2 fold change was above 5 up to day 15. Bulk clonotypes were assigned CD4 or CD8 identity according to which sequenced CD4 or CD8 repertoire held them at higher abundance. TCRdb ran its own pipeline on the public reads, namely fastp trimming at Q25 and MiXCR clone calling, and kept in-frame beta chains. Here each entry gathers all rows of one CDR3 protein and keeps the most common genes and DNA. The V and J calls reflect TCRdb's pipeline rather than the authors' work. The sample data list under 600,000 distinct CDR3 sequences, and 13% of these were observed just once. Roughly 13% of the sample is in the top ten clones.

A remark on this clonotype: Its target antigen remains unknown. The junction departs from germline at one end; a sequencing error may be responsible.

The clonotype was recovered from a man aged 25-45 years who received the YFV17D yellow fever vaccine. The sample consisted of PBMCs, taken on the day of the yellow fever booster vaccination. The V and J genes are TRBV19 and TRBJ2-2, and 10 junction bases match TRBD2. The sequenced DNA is TGTGTCAGTACCCCTAGCGGGAGAGGAATGGACACCGGGGAGCTGTTTTTT. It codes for CVSTPSGRGMDTGELFF.